This TCR beta chain was identified in a study of T cell repertoires in cytomegalovirus infection. V was clipped by 2 bases and J by 3 bases, with 25 bases between them. Germline lookup yields CDR1 MGHDK and CDR2 SYGVNS. The CDR3 has 20 residues. A remark on this clonotype: Its specificity is unknown.

TCRdb fed the reads into MiXCR, producing one record per CDR3 protein. The data hold 750,000 to 900,000 distinct CDR3 sequences, with almost 30% observed a single time. Sequencing used cultured CD8+ T cells from PBMCs, obtained from culture after CMV antigen stimulation. The V call is TRBV25-1, the J call TRBJ1-4, with D tentatively TRBD1 (6 bases). The receptor comes from a human donor in good health (CMV status not recorded). Some clones in this sample may be carry-over from other donors' samples. In DNA form, the CDR3 reads TGTGCCAGCAGTGAAAACCCCCGGAGCAGGGGTACGAAGGCTAATGAAAAACTGTTTTTT. This encodes CASSENPRSRGTKANEKLFF.